The 4 T cell receptor beta chains below come from one sample, sequenced in a study of blood T cell repertoires in COVID-19. TCRdb's copy holds only in-frame clones and misses some; the assay was immunoSEQ multiplex PCR. The sample contains about 300,000 clones, around 86% of which appear only once. The specimen was PBMCs or T cells enriched from blood (not recorded which). Source of these receptors: a man between 25 and 39 years old who had recovered from COVID-19.

Here the CDR3 reads CASSQDSYGYTF. CDR3 in DNA: TGTGCCAGCAGCCAGGACAGCTATGGCTACACCTTC. This chain uses TRBV11-3 with TRBJ1-2; tentative D call: TRBD1 (6 bases). Germline lookup yields CDR1 SGHNT and CDR2 YENEEA. The CDR3 totals 12 residues. V lost 5 bases to trimming and J lost 4 bases, with 8 bases between them.

The gene calls are TRBV11-2 and TRBJ2-5; 9 bases agree with TRBD1. Germline CDR1 SGHAT, CDR2 FQNNGV. The CDR3 has 16 amino acids. Trimming cost V 6 bases and J 4 bases; bases outside gene matches: 12. This CDR3 reads CASRYPGQGTRETQYF. The CDR3 region has the DNA TGTGCCAGCAGATACCCAGGACAGGGGACTCGAGAGACCCAGTACTTC. Full variable domain (missing parts from reference TRBV11-2 and TRBJ2-5): EAGVAQSPRYKIIEKRQSVAFWCNPISGHATLYWYQQILGQGPKLLIQFQNNGVVDDSQLPKDRFSAERLKGVDSTLKIQPAKLEDSAVYLCASRYPGQGTRETQYFGPGTRLLVL.

This sequence joins TRBV3-1 (or the pseudogene TRBV3-2) and TRBJ1-6; TRBD1 agrees at 9 bases. V shed 6 bases, J shed 5 bases, and the junction held 2 bases outside the gene matches. Germline CDR1 is LGHDT and CDR2 is YNNKEL (reference sequence). CDR3 length: 14 residues. The CDR3 reads CASRGQGDNSPLHF. CDR3 DNA sequence: TGTGCCAGCAGGGGACAGGGAGATAATTCACCCCTCCACTTT.

This chain joins TRBV4-1 and TRBJ2-2; D may be TRBD1 (6 bases). Germline V CDR1 and CDR2: MGHRA, YSYEKL. Deletions cut 1 base from V and 2 bases from J, with 14 bases between. This CDR3 is built from 17 residues. CDR3 region: CASSQAPQGPNTGELFF. In DNA, the CDR3 is TGCGCCAGCAGCCAAGCCCCGCAGGGGCCCAACACCGGGGAGCTGTTTTTT.